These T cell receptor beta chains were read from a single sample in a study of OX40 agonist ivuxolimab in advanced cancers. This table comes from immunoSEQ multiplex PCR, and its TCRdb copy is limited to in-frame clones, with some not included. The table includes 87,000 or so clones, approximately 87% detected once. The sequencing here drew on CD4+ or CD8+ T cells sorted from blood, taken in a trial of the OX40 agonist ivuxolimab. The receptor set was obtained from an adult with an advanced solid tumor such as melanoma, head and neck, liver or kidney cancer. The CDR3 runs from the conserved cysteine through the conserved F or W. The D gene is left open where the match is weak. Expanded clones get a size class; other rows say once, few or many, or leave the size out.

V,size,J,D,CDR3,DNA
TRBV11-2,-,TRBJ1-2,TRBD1,CASSYRSRDSFDYTF,TGTGCCAGCAGCTACCGATCCCGGGACAGCTTTGACTACACCTTC
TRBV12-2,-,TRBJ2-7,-,CASRPRLKGEAYEQYF,TGTGCAAGTCGCCCCAGGCTCAAAGGGGAAGCCTACGAGCAGTACTTC
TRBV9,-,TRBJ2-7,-,CASSVGTSYEQYF,TGTGCCAGCAGCGTTGGGACAAGCTACGAGCAGTACTTC
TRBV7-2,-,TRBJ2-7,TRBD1,CASSLADRGTTYEQYF,TGTGCCAGCAGCTTAGCGGACAGGGGAACCACCTACGAGCAGTACTTC
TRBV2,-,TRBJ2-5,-,CASRPRFASGQETQYF,TGTGCCAGCAGGCCCCGTTTCGCGAGCGGGCAAGAGACCCAGTACTTC
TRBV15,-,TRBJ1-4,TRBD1,CATSTQQGALGEKLFF,TGTGCCACCAGCACTCAACAGGGGGCGCTCGGAGAAAAACTGTTTTTT
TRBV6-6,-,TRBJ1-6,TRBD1,CASSMGRGNSPLHF,TGTGCCAGCAGTATGGGCAGGGGGAATTCACCCCTCCACTTT
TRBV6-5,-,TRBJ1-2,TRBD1,CAANRGDPYGYTF,TGTGCAGCCAACAGGGGCGACCCTTATGGCTACACCTTC
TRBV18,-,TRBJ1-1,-,CASSPPGGDLSTEAFF,TGTGCCAGCTCACCACCGGGGGGGGATCTGAGCACTGAAGCTTTCTTT
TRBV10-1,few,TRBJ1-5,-,CASSPSGNQPQHF,TGCGCCAGCAGTCCCTCGGGCAATCAGCCCCAGCATTTT
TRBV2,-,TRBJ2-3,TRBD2,CASSGAGGPADTQYF,TGTGCCAGCAGTGGAGCGGGAGGGCCAGCAGATACGCAGTATTTT
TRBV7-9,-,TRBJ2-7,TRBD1,CASSFGTGGPYEQYF,TGTGCCAGCAGCTTCGGGACAGGGGGCCCCTACGAGCAGTACTTC
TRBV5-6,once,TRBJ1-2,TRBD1,CASRWDRGNDYGYTF,TGTGCCAGCAGGTGGGACAGGGGTAACGACTATGGCTACACCTTC
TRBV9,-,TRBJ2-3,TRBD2,CASSGGTSGTDTQYF,TGTGCCAGCAGCGGAGGGACTAGCGGCACAGATACGCAGTATTTT
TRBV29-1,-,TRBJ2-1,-,CSVVPMEAGRYNEQFF,TGCAGCGTTGTGCCGATGGAAGCCGGGCGGTACAATGAGCAGTTCTTC
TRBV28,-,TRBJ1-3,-,CASSSGEQLSGNTIYF,TGTGCCAGCAGTTCCGGAGAACAACTCTCTGGAAACACCATATATTTT
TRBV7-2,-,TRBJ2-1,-,CASSGLGNEQFF,TGTGCCAGCAGCGGCTTGGGGAATGAGCAGTTCTTC
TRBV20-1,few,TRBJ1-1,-,CSAPVRTEAFF,TGCAGTGCCCCCGTCCGCACTGAAGCTTTCTTT
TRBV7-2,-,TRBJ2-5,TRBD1,CASSMTGPRKTQYF,TGTGCCAGCAGCATGACAGGGCCCCGGAAGACCCAGTACTTC
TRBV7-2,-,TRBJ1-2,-,CASSLGGQEGSYGYTF,TGTGCCAGCAGCTTAGGGGGCCAGGAAGGATCCTATGGCTACACCTTC
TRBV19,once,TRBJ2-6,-,CASSILTGGGANVLTF,TGTGCCAGTAGTATCTTGACAGGTGGTGGGGCCAACGTCCTGACTTTC
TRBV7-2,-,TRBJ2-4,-,CASSLAPRGNIQYF,TGTGCCAGCAGCTTAGCCCCCAGGGGAAACATTCAGTACTTC
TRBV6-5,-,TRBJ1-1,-,CASSSPDGKAFF,TGTGCCAGCAGTTCCCCCGACGGTAAAGCTTTCTTT
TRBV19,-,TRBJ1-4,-,CASKGKGQGNEKLFF,TGTGCCAGTAAAGGGAAGGGGCAGGGGAATGAAAAACTGTTTTTT
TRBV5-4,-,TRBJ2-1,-,CASSLIGRSYNEQFF,TGTGCCAGCAGCTTGATCGGTAGGTCCTACAATGAGCAGTTCTTC
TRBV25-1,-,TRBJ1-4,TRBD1,CASTGQGGNEKLFF,TGTGCCAGCACCGGACAGGGCGGTAATGAAAAACTGTTTTTT
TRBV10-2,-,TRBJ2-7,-,CASIITRDSYEQYF,TGCGCCAGCATCATAACGCGGGATTCCTACGAGCAGTACTTC
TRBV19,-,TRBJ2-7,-,CASSSGLYEQYF,TGTGCCAGTAGTTCGGGGCTCTACGAGCAGTACTTC
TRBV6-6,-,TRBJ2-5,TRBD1,CASSQGAGWETQYF,TGTGCCAGCAGTCAGGGGGCAGGATGGGAGACCCAGTACTTC
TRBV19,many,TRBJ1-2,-,CASTDGPRGGIGGYTF,TGTGCCAGTACCGACGGACCCCGCGGAGGGATAGGTGGCTACACCTTC
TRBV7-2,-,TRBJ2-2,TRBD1,CASSFRQGAMFF,TGTGCCAGCAGCTTCAGACAGGGGGCAATGTTTTTT
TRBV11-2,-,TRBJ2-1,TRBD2,CASTETSTEEQFF,TGTGCCAGCACCGAGACTAGCACAGAAGAGCAGTTCTTC
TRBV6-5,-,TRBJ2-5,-,CASKRSGQETQYF,TGTGCCAGCAAGAGGAGTGGCCAAGAGACCCAGTACTTC
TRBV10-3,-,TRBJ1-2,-,CAIRRTGGVYGYTF,TGTGCCATCAGGAGGACGGGGGGGGTCTATGGCTACACCTTC
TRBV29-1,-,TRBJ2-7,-,CSVGARESPYEQYF,TGCAGCGTTGGAGCTAGGGAGTCCCCCTACGAGCAGTACTTC
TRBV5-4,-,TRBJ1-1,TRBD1,CASRIGGRGEAFF,TGTGCCAGTCGTATAGGGGGCAGAGGTGAAGCTTTCTTT
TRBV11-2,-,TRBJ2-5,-,CASSLQRTETQYF,TGTGCCAGCAGCTTACAGCGGACGGAGACCCAGTACTTC
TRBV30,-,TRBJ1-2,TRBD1,CAWSDHGTGGAYGYTF,TGTGCCTGGAGTGACCACGGGACAGGGGGCGCCTATGGCTACACCTTC
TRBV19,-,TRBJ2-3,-,CASSTQGMGPSTDTQYF,TGTGCCAGTAGTACCCAGGGGATGGGTCCTAGCACAGATACGCAGTATTTT
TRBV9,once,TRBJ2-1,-,CASSALDPSYNEQFF,TGTGCCAGCAGCGCCTTAGACCCTTCCTACAATGAGCAGTTCTTC
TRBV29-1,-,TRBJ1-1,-,CSVGRTMNTEAFF,TGCAGCGTGGGACGGACCATGAACACTGAAGCTTTCTTT
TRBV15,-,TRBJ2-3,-,CATSNRVGDTQYF,TGTGCCACCAGCAACAGGGTCGGGGATACGCAGTATTTT
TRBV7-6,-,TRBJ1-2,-,CASSSPGRRGGYTF,TGTGCCAGCAGCTCCCCGGGTAGACGAGGTGGCTACACCTTC
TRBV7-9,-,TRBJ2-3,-,CASSLGTPLYTDTQYF,TGTGCCAGCAGCTTAGGCACACCGCTTTACACAGATACGCAGTATTTT
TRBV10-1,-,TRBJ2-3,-,CASRGGGTDTQYF,TGCGCCAGCAGGGGGGGCGGCACAGATACGCAGTATTTT
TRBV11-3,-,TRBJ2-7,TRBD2,CASSLAGTSGIYEQYF,TGTGCCAGCAGCTTAGCCGGGACTAGCGGGATATACGAGCAGTACTTC
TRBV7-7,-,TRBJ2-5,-,CASSLGPRGQETQYF,TGTGCCAGCAGCTTAGGGCCGCGGGGTCAAGAGACCCAGTACTTC
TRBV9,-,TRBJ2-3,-,CASSATSTDTQYF,TGTGCCAGCAGCGCTACTAGCACAGATACGCAGTATTTT